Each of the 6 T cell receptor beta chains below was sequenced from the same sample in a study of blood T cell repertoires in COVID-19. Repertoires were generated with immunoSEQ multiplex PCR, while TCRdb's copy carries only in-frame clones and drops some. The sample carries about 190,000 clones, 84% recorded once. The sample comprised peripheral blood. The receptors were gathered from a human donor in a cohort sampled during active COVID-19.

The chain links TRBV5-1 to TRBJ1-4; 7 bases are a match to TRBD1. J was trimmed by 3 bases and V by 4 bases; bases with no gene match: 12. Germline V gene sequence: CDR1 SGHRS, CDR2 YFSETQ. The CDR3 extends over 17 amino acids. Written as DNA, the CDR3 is TGCGCCAGCAGCCCGGGGACAGTCTTTTTATCTAATGAAAAACTGTTTTTT. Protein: CASSPGTVFLSNEKLFF.

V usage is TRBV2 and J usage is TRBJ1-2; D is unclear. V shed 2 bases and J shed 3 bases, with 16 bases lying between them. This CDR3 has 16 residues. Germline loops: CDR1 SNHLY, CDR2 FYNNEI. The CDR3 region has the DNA TGTGCCAGCAGTGAACCGGGGATAAGGACCCACTATGGCTACACCTTC. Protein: CASSEPGIRTHYGYTF.

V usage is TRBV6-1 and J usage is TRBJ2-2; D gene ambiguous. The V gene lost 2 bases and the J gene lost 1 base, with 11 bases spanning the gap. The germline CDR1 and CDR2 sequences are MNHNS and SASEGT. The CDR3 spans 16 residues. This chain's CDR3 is CASSESERVNTGELFF. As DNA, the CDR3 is TGTGCCAGCAGTGAATCCGAGCGCGTGAACACCGGGGAGCTGTTTTTT.

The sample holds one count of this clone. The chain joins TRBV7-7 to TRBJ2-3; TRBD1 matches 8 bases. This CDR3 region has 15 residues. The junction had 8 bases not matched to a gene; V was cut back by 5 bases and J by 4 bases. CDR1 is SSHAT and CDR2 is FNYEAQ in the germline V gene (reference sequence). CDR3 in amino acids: CASSRDRGFSDTQYF. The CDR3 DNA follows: TGTGCCAGCAGCCGAGACAGGGGTTTTTCAGATACGCAGTATTTT.

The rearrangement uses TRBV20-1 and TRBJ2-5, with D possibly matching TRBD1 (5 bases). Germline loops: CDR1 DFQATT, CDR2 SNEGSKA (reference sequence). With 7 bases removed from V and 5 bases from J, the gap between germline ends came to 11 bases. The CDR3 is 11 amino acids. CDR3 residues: CSVQGFETQYF. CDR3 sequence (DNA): TGCAGTGTTCAGGGTTTTGAGACCCAGTACTTC.

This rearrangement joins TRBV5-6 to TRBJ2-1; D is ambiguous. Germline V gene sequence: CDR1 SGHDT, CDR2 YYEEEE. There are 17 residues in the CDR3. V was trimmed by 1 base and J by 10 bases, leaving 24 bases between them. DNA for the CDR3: TGTGCCAGCAGCTTGTTTGAGGAACTACTTCATGTCTCGGAGCAGTTCTTC. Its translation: CASSLFEELLHVSEQFF.